This T cell receptor beta chain was documented in a study of control samples from healthy donors and cancer patients. Germline V gene data show CDR1 as SGHRS and CDR2 as YFSETQ. The CDR3 sequence is 15 residues long. The V gene lost 1 base and the J gene lost 4 bases, with 12 bases spanning the gap. The protocol was immunoSEQ multiplex PCR, while the TCRdb copy is restricted to in-frame clones and leaves out a portion. The sample contains 150,000 to 200,000 clones, 90% of which appear only once. The chain employs TRBV5-1 and TRBJ1-5, with D possibly matching TRBD1 (5 bases). This receptor was taken from a woman aged 45-65 years in good health. The sample was blood. The CDR3 nucleotides are TGCGCCAGCAGCTTGAGAGGGGACCAAAATCAGCCCCAGCATTTT. It codes for CASSLRGDQNQPQHF.